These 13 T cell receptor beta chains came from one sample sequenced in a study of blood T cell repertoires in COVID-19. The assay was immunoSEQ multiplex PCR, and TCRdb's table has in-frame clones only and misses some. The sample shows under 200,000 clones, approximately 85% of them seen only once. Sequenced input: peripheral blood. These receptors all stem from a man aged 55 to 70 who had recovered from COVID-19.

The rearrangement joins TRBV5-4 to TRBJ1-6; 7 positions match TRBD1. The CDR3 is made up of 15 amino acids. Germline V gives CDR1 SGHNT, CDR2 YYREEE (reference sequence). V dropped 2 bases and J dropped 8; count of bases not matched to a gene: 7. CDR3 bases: TGTGCCAGCAGCTTTAGACAGGGAAGGGATTCACCCCTCCACTTT. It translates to CASSFRQGRDSPLHF.

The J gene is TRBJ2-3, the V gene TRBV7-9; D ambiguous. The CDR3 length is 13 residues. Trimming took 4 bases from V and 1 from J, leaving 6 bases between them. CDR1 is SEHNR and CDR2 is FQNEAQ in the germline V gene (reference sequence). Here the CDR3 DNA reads TGTGCCAGCAGCTCGGAGCGCACAGATACGCAGTATTTT. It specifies CASSSERTDTQYF.

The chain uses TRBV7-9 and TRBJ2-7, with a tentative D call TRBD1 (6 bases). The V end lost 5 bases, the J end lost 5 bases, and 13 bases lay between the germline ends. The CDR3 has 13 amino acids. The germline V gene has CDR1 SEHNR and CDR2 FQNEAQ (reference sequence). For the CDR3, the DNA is TGTGCCAGCAGCCTCATGACAGGCAACGAGCAGTACTTC. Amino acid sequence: CASSLMTGNEQYF.

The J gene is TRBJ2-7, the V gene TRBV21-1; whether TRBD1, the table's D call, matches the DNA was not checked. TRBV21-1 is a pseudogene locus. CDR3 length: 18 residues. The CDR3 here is CASPRVLERDRRAYEQYF. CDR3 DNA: TGTGCCTCCCCAAGGGTCCTTGAGAGGGACAGACGCGCCTACGAGCAGTACTTC.

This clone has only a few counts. DNA for the CDR3: TGCGCCAGCAGCTTGTGGCAGGGGGCCACGAACACTGAAGCTTTCTTT. Its translation is CASSLWQGATNTEAFF. The J gene is TRBJ1-1, the V gene TRBV5-1; the match to TRBD1 covers 8 bases. This CDR3 region has 16 residues. Germline V gene data show CDR1 as SGHRS and CDR2 as YFSETQ. The V segment lost 1 base and the J segment 1 base; nucleotides outside the gene matches: 6.

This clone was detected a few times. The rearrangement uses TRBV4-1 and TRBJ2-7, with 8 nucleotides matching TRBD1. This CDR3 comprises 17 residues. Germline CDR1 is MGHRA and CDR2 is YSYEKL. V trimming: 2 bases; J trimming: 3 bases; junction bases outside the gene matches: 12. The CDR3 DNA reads TGCGCCAGCAGCCAATACGGGGGCGACAGGGGCCTCTACGAGCAGTACTTC. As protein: CASSQYGGDRGLYEQYF.

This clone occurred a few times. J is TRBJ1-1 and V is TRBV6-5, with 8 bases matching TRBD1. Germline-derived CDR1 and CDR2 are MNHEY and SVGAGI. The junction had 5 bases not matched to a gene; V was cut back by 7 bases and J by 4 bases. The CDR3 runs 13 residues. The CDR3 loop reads CASIDRGITEAFF. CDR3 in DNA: TGTGCCAGCATCGACAGGGGAATCACTGAAGCTTTCTTT.

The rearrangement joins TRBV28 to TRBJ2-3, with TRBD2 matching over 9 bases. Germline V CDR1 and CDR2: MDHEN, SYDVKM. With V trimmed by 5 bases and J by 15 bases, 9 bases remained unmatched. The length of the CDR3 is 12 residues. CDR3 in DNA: TGTGCCAGCAGTCAATCCGGGACTAGCAGATATTTT. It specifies CASSQSGTSRYF.

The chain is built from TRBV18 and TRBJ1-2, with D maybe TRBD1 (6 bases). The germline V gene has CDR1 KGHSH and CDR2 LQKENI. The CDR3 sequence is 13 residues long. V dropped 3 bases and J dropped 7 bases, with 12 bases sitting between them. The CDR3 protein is CASSPSGTPGYTF. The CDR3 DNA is TGTGCCAGCTCACCCAGCGGGACACCTGGCTACACCTTC. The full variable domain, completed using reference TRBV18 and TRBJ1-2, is NAGVMQNPRHLVRRRGQEARLRCSPMKGHSHVYWYRQLPEEGLKFMVYLQKENIIDESGMPKERFSAEFPKEGPSILRIQQVVRGDSAAYFCASSPSGTPGYTFGSGTRLTVV.

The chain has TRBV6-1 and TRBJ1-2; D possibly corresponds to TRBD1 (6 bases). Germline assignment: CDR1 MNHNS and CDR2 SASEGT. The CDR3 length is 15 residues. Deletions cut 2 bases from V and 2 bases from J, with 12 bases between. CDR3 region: CASSELSGANYGYTF. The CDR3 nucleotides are TGTGCCAGCAGTGAACTTTCAGGGGCCAACTATGGCTACACCTTC.

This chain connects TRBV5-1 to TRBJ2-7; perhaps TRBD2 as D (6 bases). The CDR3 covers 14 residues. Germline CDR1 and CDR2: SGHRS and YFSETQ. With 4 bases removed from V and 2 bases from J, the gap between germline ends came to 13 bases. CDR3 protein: CASSAGTDPYEQYF. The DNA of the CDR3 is TGCGCCAGCAGCGCCGGGACTGATCCCTACGAGCAGTACTTC. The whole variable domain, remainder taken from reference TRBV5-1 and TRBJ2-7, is KAGVTQTPRYLIKTRGQQVTLSCSPISGHRSVSWYQQTPGQGLQFLFEYFSETQRNKGNFPGRFSGRQFSNSRSEMNVSTLELGDSALYLCASSAGTDPYEQYFGPGTRLTVT.

The CDR3 DNA follows: TGTGCCGGTTCGGTAGCGGCTTCCTACAATGAGCAGTTCTTC. This codes for CAGSVAASYNEQFF. The V call is TRBV2, the J call TRBJ2-1, with TRBD2 as a possible D gene (6 bases). Between the trimmed V and J ends, which lost 11 bases and 1 base, there was a span of 15 bases. The CDR3 spans 14 residues. Germline assignment: CDR1 SNHLY and CDR2 FYNNEI.

CDR3 loop: CASSNRGNTEAFF. In nucleotides, the CDR3 is TGTGCCAGCTCTAACAGGGGGAACACTGAAGCTTTCTTT. The chain joins TRBV18 to TRBJ1-1; 7 positions agree with TRBD1. Germline V gene lookup returns CDR1 KGHSH and CDR2 LQKENI. Trimming took 6 bases from V and 1 from J; bases not matched to a gene: 2. The CDR3 is 13 amino acids.